These 32 T cell receptor beta chains came from one sample sequenced in a study of T cell responses to AZD1222 COVID-19 vaccine. Repertoires were generated with immunoSEQ multiplex PCR, while TCRdb's copy carries only in-frame clones and drops some. The sample lists some 200,000 clones; 80% to 95% were seen once. This specimen was peripheral blood, taken 28 days after the second AZD1222 dose. These receptor sequences come from an adult who received the AZD1222 COVID-19 vaccine.

The chain combines TRBV27 with TRBJ2-3; 11 positions agree with TRBD2. Looked up from germline, CDR1 is MNHEY and CDR2 is SMNVEV (reference sequence). The length of the CDR3 is 22 residues. V shed 4 bases and J 3 bases; nucleotides not matched to a gene: 24. The DNA for the CDR3 is TGTGCCAGCAGTTCCTCATTCGCCAGGACTAGCGGGTCACTTCGGGTGACAGATACGCAGTATTTT. This sequence encodes CASSSSFARTSGSLRVTDTQYF.

The J gene is TRBJ1-1, the V gene TRBV19, with a tentative D call TRBD1 (5 bases). CDR1 is LNHDA and CDR2 is SQIVND in the germline V gene (reference sequence). This CDR3 spans 13 amino acids. Trimming removed 6 bases at V and 4 bases at J, with 12 bases between. The CDR3 coding sequence is TGTGCCAGTAGCAGGGTTCGGAGCACTGAAGCTTTCTTT. Protein sequence: CASSRVRSTEAFF.

V gene TRBV28 combines with J gene TRBJ2-3; 10 nucleotides agree with TRBD2. CDR3 length equals 15 residues. Trimming removed 8 bases from V and 2 bases from J; junction bases left unmatched: 7. Germline V gene lookup returns CDR1 MDHEN and CDR2 SYDVKM. The CDR3 here is CASPPSGGTTDTQYF. As DNA, the CDR3 is TGTGCCAGCCCTCCTAGCGGGGGTACCACAGATACGCAGTATTTT.

Concerning this clone itself: This may stem from a read error, because a much larger clone lies one nucleotide away. As DNA, the CDR3 is TGTGCCAGCAGCTTCGGGTACAATGAGCAGTTCTTC. Its translation: CASSFGYNEQFF. The chain combines TRBV7-2 with TRBJ2-1; unclear D gene. The CDR3 totals 12 residues. V lost 3 bases and J lost 4, with 4 bases in between. CDR1 SGHTA and CDR2 FQGNSA come from the germline V gene.

The chain has TRBV9 and TRBJ2-3, with a tentative D call TRBD2 (6 bases). The ends were cut back, 2 bases at V and 6 bases at J, with 16 bases in the middle. The length of the CDR3 is 15 residues. CDR1 and CDR2 (germline): SGDLS, YYNGEE. CDR3 loop: CASSVSGDSYDTQYF. In DNA, the CDR3 is TGTGCCAGCAGCGTCTCGGGGGATTCTTACGATACGCAGTATTTT.

This clone was observed once. The V and J genes are TRBV13 and TRBJ1-3; D is uncertain. V gave up 1 base and J gave up 0 bases, with 10 bases separating them. In germline, CDR1 is PRHDT, CDR2 FYEKMQ (reference sequence). CDR3 length equals 16 residues. The CDR3 DNA is TGTGCCAGCAGCTTAGAGAGGCACCTCTCTGGAAACACCATATATTTT. Translated, it gives CASSLERHLSGNTIYF.

This clone was counted a single time. As DNA, the CDR3 is TGCGCCAGCAGCCGAGACCCTAGGTCTAGTGAGCAGTTCTTC. Translation: CASSRDPRSSEQFF. The chain links TRBV5-1 to TRBJ2-1; D is unresolved. This CDR3 spans 14 amino acids. Germline CDR1 is SGHRS and CDR2 is YFSETQ. Trimming took off 4 bases at V and 9 bases at J, with 17 bases between the two ends.

V usage is TRBV10-3 and J usage is TRBJ2-1, with 7 bases aligning to TRBD2. The CDR3 has 16 amino acids. Per germline, CDR1 ENHRY and CDR2 SYGVKD. V trimming: 1 base; J trimming: 0 bases; junction bases outside the gene matches: 3. Here the CDR3 reads CAISEWGGSSYNEQFF. As DNA, the CDR3 is TGTGCCATCAGTGAGTGGGGCGGGAGCTCCTACAATGAGCAGTTCTTC.

V usage is TRBV19 and J usage is TRBJ2-2; D tentatively reads TRBD1 or TRBD2 (5 bases each). Germline V lookup: CDR1 LNHDA, CDR2 SQIVND (reference sequence). The CDR3 length is 13 residues. The V end was cut by 10 bases, the J end by 2 bases, with 11 bases between. The chain's CDR3 is CATRDVNTGELFF. CDR3 coding DNA: TGTGCCACCCGGGACGTAAACACCGGGGAGCTGTTTTTT. The full variable domain, completed using reference TRBV19 and TRBJ2-2, is DGGITQSPKYLFRKEGQNVTLSCEQNLNHDAMYWYRQDPGQGLRLIYYSQIVNDFQKGDIAEGYSVSREKKESFPLTVTSAQKNPTAFYLCATRDVNTGELFFGEGSRLTVL.

The chain carries TRBV6-2 or TRBV6-3 and TRBJ2-3; D gene unclear. The V end lost 1 base, the J end lost 2 bases, and 10 bases lay between the germline ends. CDR1 is MNHEY and CDR2 is SVGEGT in the germline V gene. This CDR3 region has 15 residues. The CDR3 coding sequence is TGTGCCAGCAGTTACTTAAGCTTCACCACAGATACGCAGTATTTT. This codes for CASSYLSFTTDTQYF.

The CDR3 nucleotides read TGTGCCAGCAGTTACTCGCCAGGGTGGTATCAGCCCCAGCATTTT. Translated: CASSYSPGWYQPQHF. This rearrangement joins TRBV6-2 or TRBV6-3 to TRBJ1-5; D may be TRBD1 (5 bases). CDR1 and CDR2 (germline): MNHEY, SVGEGT. The CDR3 loop spans 15 amino acids. V was cut by 0 bases and J by 5 bases, with 11 bases left in between.

V and J are TRBV11-1 and TRBJ1-2; 7 bases align to TRBD1. The CDR3 consists of 14 residues. The germline V gene encodes CDR1 SGHAT and CDR2 FQDESV (reference sequence). The V gene end was trimmed by 5 bases and the J gene end by 2 bases; junction bases not matched to a gene: 5. CDR3 in amino acids: CASSPGGQNYGYTF. The DNA of the CDR3 is TGTGCCAGCAGCCCCGGGGGACAGAACTATGGCTACACCTTC.

V gene TRBV12-5 combines with J gene TRBJ2-2; D assignment may be TRBD1 or TRBD2 (6 bases each). Germline CDR1 is LGHNT and CDR2 is FRNRAP. Trimming took 1 base from V and 5 from J, leaving 11 bases between them. The CDR3 is 15 amino acids. DNA of the CDR3: TGTGCTAGTGGTTTGGGACTAGGGGGGACCGGGGAGCTGTTTTTT. Its translation is CASGLGLGGTGELFF. Drawing the rest from reference TRBV12-5 and TRBJ2-2, the complete variable domain is DARVTQTPRHKVTEMGQEVTMRCQPILGHNTVFWYRQTMMQGLELLAYFRNRAPLDDSGMPKDRFSAEMPDATLATLKIQPSEPRDSAVYFCASGLGLGGTGELFFGEGSRLTVL.

This chain joins TRBV19 and TRBJ2-7, with TRBD1 matching over 8 bases. The V and J ends lost 5 bases and 4 bases, in that order; junction bases with no gene match: 7. This CDR3 comprises 14 residues. Germline CDR1 LNHDA, CDR2 SQIVND (reference sequence). CDR3 in amino acids: CASSATDRVYEQYF. The CDR3 DNA sequence: TGTGCCAGTAGTGCAACGGACAGGGTTTACGAGCAGTACTTC.

This rearrangement joins TRBV2 to TRBJ1-4; D ambiguous. The germline V and J ends were trimmed by 2 bases and 7 bases, with 14 bases remaining between them. The CDR3 spans 15 residues. CDR1 is SNHLY and CDR2 is FYNNEI in the germline V gene. The CDR3 nucleotides are TGTGCCAGCAGTGAAACGGGGAAGCCATCTGAAAAACTGTTTTTT. Translating it yields CASSETGKPSEKLFF.

This chain connects TRBV11-2 to TRBJ2-5; TRBD2 agrees at 12 bases. The CDR3 sequence is 17 residues long. V shed 6 bases and J 7 bases; nucleotides not matched to a gene: 15. Germline CDR1 and CDR2: SGHAT and FQNNGV. CDR3 residues: CASRYPEGASGRGTQYF. CDR3 bases: TGTGCCAGCAGATACCCCGAGGGGGCTAGCGGGAGGGGGACCCAGTACTTC.

V usage is TRBV10-1 and J usage is TRBJ2-1; 7 bases match TRBD2. Trimming at V came to 1 base and at J to 0 bases, leaving 9 bases not matched to a gene. This CDR3 has 18 amino acids. In germline, CDR1 is WNHNN, CDR2 SYGVQD (reference sequence). The CDR3 coding sequence is TGCGCCAGCAGTGAGTATAAATTAGCGGGTAGCTCCTACAATGAGCAGTTCTTC. Its protein product is CASSEYKLAGSSYNEQFF.

The chain recombines TRBV25-1 with TRBJ2-1; 10 bases line up with TRBD2. Trimming removed 3 bases from V and 7 bases from J; junction bases left unmatched: 6. The CDR3 length is 15 residues. Germline V gene lookup returns CDR1 MGHDK and CDR2 SYGVNS. The CDR3 region is CASSDRGLAANEQFF. The CDR3 region has the DNA TGTGCCAGCAGTGATCGCGGACTAGCGGCAAATGAGCAGTTCTTC.

This chain joins TRBV5-1 and TRBJ1-3; TRBD1 is a possible D gene (5 bases). The CDR3 spans 16 residues. The germline V gene encodes CDR1 SGHRS and CDR2 YFSETQ. With 1 base removed from V and 0 bases from J, the gap between germline ends came to 11 bases. In DNA form, the CDR3 reads TGCGCCAGCAGCTTGCTCGGGGGATTCTCTGGAAACACCATATATTTT. Translation gives CASSLLGGFSGNTIYF.

The rearrangement links TRBV7-2 to TRBJ1-2; 7 bases line up with TRBD1. This CDR3 is built from 13 residues. Trimming cost V 3 bases and J 8 bases; bases outside gene matches: 6. The germline V gene encodes CDR1 SGHTA and CDR2 FQGNSA. CDR3 region: CASSLVRGQGYTF. The CDR3 DNA sequence: TGTGCCAGCAGCTTGGTCAGGGGACAGGGCTACACCTTC.

The chain uses TRBV6-1 and TRBJ1-2, with no clear D. Looked up from germline, CDR1 is MNHNS and CDR2 is SASEGT. Trimming took off 3 bases at V and 6 bases at J, with 14 bases between the two ends. This CDR3 is 14 amino acids long. The CDR3 region is CASSEGGRSHGYTF. CDR3 in DNA: TGTGCCAGCAGTGAGGGCGGACGATCCCATGGCTACACCTTC.

This chain connects TRBV5-3 to TRBJ2-7; D is possibly TRBD1 or TRBD2 (5 bases each). TRBV5-3 is labeled an ORF, and its function is uncertain. V was shortened by 9 bases and J by 2 bases, with 15 bases between the two germline ends. The CDR3 is 13 residues long. The CDR3 region is CATKTPGPYEQYF. For the CDR3, the DNA is TGTGCCACTAAGACCCCGGGGCCCTACGAGCAGTACTTC.

The chain links TRBV9 to TRBJ1-1; the D is unclear. Trimming pared 2 bases from V and 1 base from J, leaving 6 bases between. Germline V gene data show CDR1 as SGDLS and CDR2 as YYNGEE. CDR3 length equals 13 residues. Here the CDR3 DNA reads TGTGCCAGCAGCGTCCCACAGAACACTGAAGCTTTCTTT. Its translation is CASSVPQNTEAFF.

This clone was found once. This sequence joins TRBV7-9 and TRBJ2-1; 9 positions agree with TRBD2. The CDR3 is 16 amino acids. Trimming took 4 bases from V and 5 from J; bases not matched to a gene: 9. Per the germline V gene, CDR1 is SEHNR and CDR2 is FQNEAQ (reference sequence). The CDR3 is CASSSVSGGSDNEQFF. The CDR3 nucleotides read TGTGCCAGCAGCTCCGTTAGCGGGGGTTCAGACAATGAGCAGTTCTTC.

The chain combines TRBV28 with TRBJ1-1; D call uncertain. V was shortened by 2 bases and J by 0 bases, with 7 bases between the two germline ends. From germline, CDR1 is MDHEN and CDR2 SYDVKM. There are 14 residues in the CDR3. The CDR3 is CASSLKGMNTEAFF. In nucleotides, the CDR3 is TGTGCCAGCAGTTTAAAGGGTATGAACACTGAAGCTTTCTTT.

The genes are TRBV28 and TRBJ1-1, with a possible D match to TRBD1 (5 bases). Germline V gene sequence: CDR1 MDHEN, CDR2 SYDVKM. CDR3 length: 15 amino acids. The V end was cut by 2 bases, the J end by 6 bases, with 16 bases between. The CDR3 loop reads CASSLIDRDDAEAFF. Here the CDR3 DNA reads TGTGCCAGCAGTTTAATCGATCGGGACGACGCTGAAGCTTTCTTT. Using reference TRBV28 and TRBJ1-1 for the parts outside the CDR3, the full variable domain is DVKVTQSSRYLVKRTGEKVFLECVQDMDHENMFWYRQDPGLGLRLIYFSYDVKMKEKGDIPEGYSVSREKKERFSLILESASTNQTSMYLCASSLIDRDDAEAFFGQGTRLTVV.

The chain combines TRBV4-1 with TRBJ1-4; possible D gene TRBD1, 5 bases. There are 15 residues in the CDR3. Trimming took off 2 bases at V and 7 bases at J, with 14 bases between the two ends. Germline CDR1 MGHRA, CDR2 YSYEKL. The CDR3 nucleotides read TGCGCCAGCAGCCAACGGACGGGGCAGGGTGAAAAACTGTTTTTT. Its protein is CASSQRTGQGEKLFF.

V gene TRBV27 combines with J gene TRBJ1-1; D is unresolved. This CDR3 is built from 13 residues. Germline V lookup: CDR1 MNHEY, CDR2 SMNVEV (reference sequence). Deletions cut 5 bases from V and 5 bases from J, with 12 bases between. CDR3 bases: TGTGCCAGCAGTGTGGGAGTGCGGACTGAAGCTTTCTTT. The encoded protein is CASSVGVRTEAFF.

This clone appeared a single time. This chain uses TRBV5-5 with TRBJ1-4; possibly TRBD1 for D (6 bases). This CDR3 contains 16 residues. V shed 4 bases and J shed 1 base, with 14 bases lying between them. Per the germline V gene, CDR1 is SGHKS and CDR2 is YYEKEE (reference sequence). The CDR3 loop reads CASSLGARGTNEKLFF. Written as DNA, the CDR3 is TGTGCCAGCAGCCTGGGGGCCAGGGGAACTAATGAAAAACTGTTTTTT. The entire variable domain, with the rest obtained from reference TRBV5-5 and TRBJ1-4, is as follows: DAGVTQSPTHLIKTRGQQVTLRCSPISGHKSVSWYQQVLGQGPQFIFQYYEKEERGRGNFPDRFSARQFPNYSSELNVNALLLGDSALYLCASSLGARGTNEKLFFGSGTQLSVL.

This rearrangement joins TRBV14 to TRBJ2-2; possible D gene TRBD2, 6 bases. V dropped 0 bases and J dropped 6 bases, with 14 bases sitting between them. Germline V gene lookup returns CDR1 SGHDN and CDR2 FVKESK. The CDR3 has 16 residues. DNA for the CDR3: TGTGCCAGCAGCCAAGATGTGGGGCGACTAGCCGGGGAGCTGTTTTTT. Translated, it gives CASSQDVGRLAGELFF.

The J gene is TRBJ2-1, the V gene TRBV28, with 7 bases fitting TRBD2. Germline lookup yields CDR1 MDHEN and CDR2 SYDVKM. CDR3 length: 16 amino acids. V lost 5 bases and J lost 0; bases outside the gene matches: 7. The CDR3 DNA sequence: TGTGCCAGCAGTGGTAGCGGGCCGAGCTCCTACAATGAGCAGTTCTTC. Amino acids: CASSGSGPSSYNEQFF.

The rearrangement links TRBV6-5 to TRBJ1-1; D possibly corresponds to TRBD1 (5 bases). The germline V and J ends were trimmed by 0 bases and 1 base, with 12 bases remaining between them. CDR1 is MNHEY, CDR2 SVGAGI, per germline. This CDR3 comprises 16 residues. The CDR3: CASSYSGTDKNTEAFF. In nucleotides, the CDR3 is TGTGCCAGCAGTTACTCAGGGACGGACAAGAACACTGAAGCTTTCTTT.